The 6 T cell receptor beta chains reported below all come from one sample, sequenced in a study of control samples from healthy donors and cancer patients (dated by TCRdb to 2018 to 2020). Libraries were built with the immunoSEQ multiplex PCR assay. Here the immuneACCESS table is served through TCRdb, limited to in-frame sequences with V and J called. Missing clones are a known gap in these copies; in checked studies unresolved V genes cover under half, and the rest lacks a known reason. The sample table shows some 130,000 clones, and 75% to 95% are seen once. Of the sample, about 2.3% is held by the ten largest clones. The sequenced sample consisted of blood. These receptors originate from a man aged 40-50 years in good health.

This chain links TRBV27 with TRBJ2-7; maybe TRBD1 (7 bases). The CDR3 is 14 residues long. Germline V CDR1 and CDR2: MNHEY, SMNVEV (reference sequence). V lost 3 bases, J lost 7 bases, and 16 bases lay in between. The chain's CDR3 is CASSLEGARWEQYF. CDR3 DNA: TGTGCCAGCAGTTTGGAGGGGGCGAGGTGGGAGCAGTACTTC.

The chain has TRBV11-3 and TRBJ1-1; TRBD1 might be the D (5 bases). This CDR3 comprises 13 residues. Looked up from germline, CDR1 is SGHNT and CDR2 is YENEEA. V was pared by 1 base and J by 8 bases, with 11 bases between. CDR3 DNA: TGTGCCAGCAGCTTAGTTGGGGGAGGAGAAGCTTTCTTT. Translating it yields CASSLVGGGEAFF.

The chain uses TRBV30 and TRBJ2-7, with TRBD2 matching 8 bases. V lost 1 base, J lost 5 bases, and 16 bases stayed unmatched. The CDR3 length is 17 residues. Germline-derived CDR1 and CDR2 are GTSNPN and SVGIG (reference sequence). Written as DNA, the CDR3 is TGTGCCTGGAGTGCGATAGGGGTGAGCGGGGGAGTACACGAGCAGTACTTC. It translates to CAWSAIGVSGGVHEQYF.

CDR3 coding DNA: TGTGCCAGCAGCTCACCTAGCGGGGGGAATCAAGAGACCCAGTACTTC. Translation gives CASSSPSGGNQETQYF. The V call is TRBV5-4, the J call TRBJ2-5; 11 nucleotides agree with TRBD2. Per the germline V gene, CDR1 is SGHNT and CDR2 is YYREEE (reference sequence). This CDR3 is built from 16 residues. With 3 bases clipped from V and 2 bases from J, the junction kept 6 bases outside the gene matches.

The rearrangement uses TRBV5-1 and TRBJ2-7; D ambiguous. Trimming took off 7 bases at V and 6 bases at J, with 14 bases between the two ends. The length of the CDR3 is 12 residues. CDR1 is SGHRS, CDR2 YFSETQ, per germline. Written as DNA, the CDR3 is TGCGCCAGCCAAGATGCGGTTGCCGAGCAGTACTTC. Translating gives CASQDAVAEQYF.

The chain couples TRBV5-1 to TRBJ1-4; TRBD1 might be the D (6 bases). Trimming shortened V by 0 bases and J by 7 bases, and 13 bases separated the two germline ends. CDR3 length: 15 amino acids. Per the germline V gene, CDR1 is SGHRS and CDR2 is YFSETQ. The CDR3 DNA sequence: TGCGCCAGCAGCTTGGTCCCGGGACATACTGAAAAACTGTTTTTT. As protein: CASSLVPGHTEKLFF.